The 11 T cell receptor beta chains given below trace back to one sample, sequenced in a study of blood T cells in healthy people across ages. The use of a sample-barcoded 5' primer and a J-beta primer mix characterized a second PCR of about 7 to 12 cycles. In TCRdb, the 5' RACE reads were re-called with MiXCR into one record per CDR3 protein. The table records 650,000 to 1,000,000 distinct CDR3 sequences, around 36% of them present only once. Sequenced sample: blood. Receptor source: a man between 18 and 35 years old in good health.

In this sample, this clonotype turned up a few times. The chain uses TRBV14 and TRBJ1-6, with D perhaps TRBD1 (5 bases). Germline V gives CDR1 SGHDN, CDR2 FVKESK. There are 15 residues in the CDR3. With 0 bases removed from V and 11 bases from J, the gap between germline ends came to 14 bases. The CDR3, as DNA: TGTGCCAGCAGCCAAGAAGCCGGACGAGGGGCACCCCTCCACTTT. It is translated as CASSQEAGRGAPLHF.

The V gene is TRBV10-3, the J gene TRBJ2-5; maybe TRBD1 (6 bases). CDR1 and CDR2 (germline): ENHRY, SYGVKD. CDR3 size: 13 residues. Trimming pared 2 bases from V and 5 bases from J, leaving 9 bases between. CDR3 DNA sequence: TGTGCCATCAGTGAGGAGGGGGAGGAGACCCAGTACTTC. It translates to CAISEEGEETQYF.

The J gene is TRBJ1-1, the V gene TRBV12-3 or TRBV12-4; D uncertain. There are 11 residues in the CDR3. Trimming took off 6 bases at V and 6 bases at J, with 8 bases between the two ends. The CDR3 DNA sequence: TGTGCCAGCAGCTCCCTCCCTGAAGCTTTCTTT. Translation: CASSSLPEAFF.

This clonotype was observed a handful of times. V gene TRBV6-2 or TRBV6-3 combines with J gene TRBJ1-5, with 9 bases that match TRBD1. Germline CDR1 reads MNHEY; CDR2 reads SVGEGT. With 2 bases clipped from V and 2 bases from J, the junction kept 7 bases outside the gene matches. This CDR3 has 17 residues. CDR3 amino acids: CASSYALTGGGNQPQHF. The DNA for the CDR3 is TGTGCCAGCAGTTACGCCTTGACAGGGGGAGGCAATCAGCCCCAGCATTTT.

The V and J genes are TRBV5-6 and TRBJ2-2; D is possibly TRBD1 (6 bases). V was shortened by 4 bases and J by 6 bases, with 22 bases between the two germline ends. The CDR3 spans 17 residues. Germline CDR1 and CDR2: SGHDT and YYEEEE. CDR3 loop: CASSPPRAGVIPGELFF. In DNA, the CDR3 is TGTGCCAGCAGCCCCCCCCGGGCAGGGGTAATTCCCGGGGAGCTGTTTTTT.

To note about this clonotype: A much larger clone differs from this one at a single base, so this may be a read error. V usage is TRBV5-5 and J usage is TRBJ2-5; 7 bases line up with TRBD1. The V gene's germline CDR1 is SGHKS and CDR2 YYEKEE (reference sequence). This CDR3 region has 14 residues. CDR3 residues: CASSHQGDIETRYF. For the CDR3, the DNA is TGTGCCAGCAGTCATCAGGGGGACATCGAGACCCGGTACTTC.

This clonotype was seen only a few times. This CDR3 reads CSATDSSGYNEQYF. The CDR3 nucleotides read TGCAGTGCTACCGACAGCTCGGGATACAATGAGCAGTACTTC. This chain connects TRBV20-1 to TRBJ2-7; possibly TRBD1 or TRBD2 for D (5 bases each). Germline loops: CDR1 DFQATT, CDR2 SNEGSKA (reference sequence). The CDR3 consists of 14 residues. Trimming left V 4 bases short and J 7 bases short, with 20 bases between.

This clonotype was picked up a small number of times. The chain couples TRBV10-3 to TRBJ2-7; a weak D match, TRBD1 (6 bases). Between the trimmed V and J ends, which lost 4 bases and 0 bases, there was a span of 13 bases. The CDR3 is made up of 15 amino acids. CDR1 ENHRY and CDR2 SYGVKD come from the germline V gene. The CDR3 DNA reads TGTGCCATCAGTGGTCGGGACACTGCCTCCTACGAGCAGTACTTC. It translates to CAISGRDTASYEQYF.

V usage is TRBV20-1 and J usage is TRBJ2-7; D uncertain. Germline CDR1 DFQATT, CDR2 SNEGSKA (reference sequence). V was clipped by 2 bases and J by 0 bases, with 5 bases between them. The CDR3 has 12 amino acids. The CDR3 region has the DNA TGCAGTGCTAGATGGATCTCCTACGAGCAGTACTTC. Its translation: CSARWISYEQYF.

This chain joins TRBV5-1 and TRBJ2-5, with 9 positions matching TRBD2. The V segment lost 5 bases and the J segment 5 bases; nucleotides outside the gene matches: 13. CDR3 length equals 16 residues. Germline CDR1 reads SGHRS; CDR2 reads YFSETQ. CDR3 amino acids: CASRKGVGGGAETQYF. The CDR3 DNA reads TGCGCCAGCAGGAAAGGAGTAGGCGGGGGGGCCGAGACCCAGTACTTC.

The V and J genes are TRBV7-2 and TRBJ1-1, with D possibly matching TRBD1 (6 bases). V lost 5 bases, J lost 6 bases, and 13 bases lay in between. CDR1 SGHTA and CDR2 FQGNSA come from the germline V gene. The CDR3 runs 13 residues. Here the CDR3 reads CASSPTGWAEAFF. CDR3 nucleotide sequence: TGTGCCAGCAGCCCAACAGGGTGGGCTGAAGCTTTCTTT.